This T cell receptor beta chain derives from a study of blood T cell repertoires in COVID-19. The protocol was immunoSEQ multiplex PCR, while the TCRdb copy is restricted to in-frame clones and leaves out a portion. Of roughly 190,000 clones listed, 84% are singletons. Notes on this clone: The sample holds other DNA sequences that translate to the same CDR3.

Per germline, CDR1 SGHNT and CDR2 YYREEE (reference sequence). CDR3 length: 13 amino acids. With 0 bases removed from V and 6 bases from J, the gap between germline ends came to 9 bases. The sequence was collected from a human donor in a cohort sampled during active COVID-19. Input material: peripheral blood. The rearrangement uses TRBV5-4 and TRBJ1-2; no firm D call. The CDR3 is CASSLAGGDGYTF. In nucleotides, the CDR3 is TGTGCCAGCAGCTTGGCCGGTGGAGATGGCTACACCTTC.